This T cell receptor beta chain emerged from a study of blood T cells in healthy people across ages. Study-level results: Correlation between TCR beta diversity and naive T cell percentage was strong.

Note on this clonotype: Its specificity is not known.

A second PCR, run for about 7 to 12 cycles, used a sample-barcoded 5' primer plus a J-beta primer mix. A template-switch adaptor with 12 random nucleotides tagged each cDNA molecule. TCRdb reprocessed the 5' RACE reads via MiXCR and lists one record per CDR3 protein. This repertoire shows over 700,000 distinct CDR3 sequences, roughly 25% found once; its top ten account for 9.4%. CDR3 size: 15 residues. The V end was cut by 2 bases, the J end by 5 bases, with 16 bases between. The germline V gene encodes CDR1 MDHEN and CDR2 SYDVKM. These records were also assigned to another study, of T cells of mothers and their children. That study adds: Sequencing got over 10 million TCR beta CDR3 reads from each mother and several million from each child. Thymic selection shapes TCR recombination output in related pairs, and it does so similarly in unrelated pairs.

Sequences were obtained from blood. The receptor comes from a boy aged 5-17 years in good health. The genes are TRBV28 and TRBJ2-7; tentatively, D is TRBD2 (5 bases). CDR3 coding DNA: TGTGCCAGCAGTTTAGAAGCGGCGGTGGGGAACGAGCAGTACTTC. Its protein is CASSLEAAVGNEQYF. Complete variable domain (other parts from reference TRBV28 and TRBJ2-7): DVKVTQSSRYLVKRTGEKVFLECVQDMDHENMFWYRQDPGLGLRLIYFSYDVKMKEKGDIPEGYSVSREKKERFSLILESASTNQTSMYLCASSLEAAVGNEQYFGPGTRLTVT.